The entry that follows covers one T cell receptor (beta chain) sequence. As yet, its antigen is unknown. These data originate in a study of cytomegalovirus exposure and HLA in healthy donors. Overall study context: Inside one of the first data releases sat around 77 million unique TCRs taken from HLA-typed donors. The study's findings and limits: The classifier reportedly diagnosed cytomegalovirus status with high sensitivity and specificity. Across HLA loci, a later analysis found differing TCR association rates, with DRB1 most and HLA-C fewest.

The PCR ran on 60 Vbeta and 13 Jbeta primers. Data came from immunoSEQ multiplex PCR; TCRdb stores just in-frame clones and leaves some out. The sample lists around 110,000 clones, 82% occurring once. CDR1 and CDR2 (germline): SEHNR, FQNEAQ (reference sequence). The trim removed 3 bases at V and 4 bases at J, leaving 3 bases unmatched. CDR3 length: 14 amino acids. This chain uses TRBV7-9 with TRBJ2-5; 9 bases line up with TRBD2. This TCR came from a young man in good health and CMV-seropositive. The sample consisted of PBMCs. DNA of the CDR3: TGTGCCAGCAGCTTGGGACTAGCACTAGAGACCCAGTACTTC. It codes for CASSLGLALETQYF.